The 12 T cell receptor beta chains given below trace back to one sample, sequenced in a study of T cells in Graves' hyperthyroidism and ophthalmopathy. The source material, RNA transcripts, was used to amplify TCR beta CDR3 regions. A first-round RT-PCR of the TCR CDR3 used the HTBI primer set. TCRdb called the multiplex PCR reads again in MiXCR, with one record for every CDR3 protein. The sample holds about 640,000 distinct CDR3 sequences; less than 25% are singletons and the top ten take about 34%. The sequencing sample was made of blood. The receptors were sampled from a man aged 25 to 40 with Graves' ophthalmopathy.

This clonotype was recorded at least ten times. The V and J genes are TRBV28 and TRBJ2-3; maybe TRBD2 (6 bases). This CDR3 spans 18 amino acids. Germline CDR1 reads MDHEN; CDR2 reads SYDVKM. V was trimmed by 5 bases and J by 3 bases, leaving 24 bases between them. CDR3 DNA: TGTGCCAGCAGTCTTCAGAAGCCCCGGAGGGGAAAGACAGATACGCAGTATTTT. The encoded protein is CASSLQKPRRGKTDTQYF. The full variable domain, rest sourced from reference TRBV28 and TRBJ2-3, is DVKVTQSSRYLVKRTGEKVFLECVQDMDHENMFWYRQDPGLGLRLIYFSYDVKMKEKGDIPEGYSVSREKKERFSLILESASTNQTSMYLCASSLQKPRRGKTDTQYFGPGTRLTVL.

The V call is TRBV12-3 or TRBV12-4, the J call TRBJ1-2; D may be TRBD1 (5 bases). The CDR3 spans 15 residues. V was pared by 8 bases and J by 8 bases, with 24 bases between. CDR3 residues: CASGDYRSGLGGYTF. The CDR3 nucleotides are TGTGCCAGCGGGGATTATAGGTCAGGGTTGGGCGGCTACACCTTC.

This clonotype has only a few counts. This chain links TRBV7-9 with TRBJ2-5, with D possibly TRBD1 on 5 matching bases. The CDR3 loop spans 14 amino acids. Between the trimmed V and J ends, which lost 5 bases and 2 bases, there was a span of 12 bases. Germline CDR1 and CDR2: SEHNR and FQNEAQ (reference sequence). The CDR3 nucleotides read TGTGCCAGCAGCGCAGGGATAGGACAAGAGACCCAGTACTTC. Its protein is CASSAGIGQETQYF.

The genes are TRBV6-5 and TRBJ1-1, with D possibly being TRBD1 (5 bases). The CDR3 is 14 amino acids. CDR1 and CDR2 from the germline V gene are MNHEY and SVGAGI. V was trimmed by 2 bases and J by 3 bases, leaving 10 bases between them. The CDR3, as DNA: TGTGCCAGCAGTTACGTGGGGACGGACACTGAAGCTTTCTTT. Translating gives CASSYVGTDTEAFF.

This clonotype was seen more than once but under ten times. This chain uses TRBV20-1 with TRBJ1-2; 7 bases are a match to TRBD1. From germline, CDR1 is DFQATT and CDR2 SNEGSKA (reference sequence). Trimming took 6 bases from V and 4 from J; bases not matched to a gene: 8. The CDR3 is 13 amino acids. The DNA for the CDR3 is TGCAGTGCCACCGAACGACAGGGCTATGGCTACACCTTC. It yields the protein CSATERQGYGYTF.

This clonotype was picked up many times. V usage is TRBV28 and J usage is TRBJ2-5, with TRBD1 identical over 7 bases. V lost 6 bases, J lost 5 bases, and 9 bases stayed unmatched. The germline V gene has CDR1 MDHEN and CDR2 SYDVKM. This CDR3 is built from 14 residues. CDR3 region: CASRPDRVGETQYF. The CDR3 coding sequence is TGTGCCAGCAGACCCGACAGGGTCGGCGAGACCCAGTACTTC.

This clonotype was observed a handful of times. The chain joins TRBV5-6 to TRBJ2-5; D unclear. Trimming removed 4 bases at V and 1 base at J, with 8 bases between. This CDR3 is built from 13 residues. Germline-derived CDR1 and CDR2 are SGHDT and YYEEEE. The CDR3 sequence is CASSPTTQETQYF. CDR3 bases: TGTGCCAGCAGCCCTACCACCCAAGAGACCCAGTACTTC.

This clonotype was observed many times. This chain connects TRBV28 to TRBJ1-1, with D tentatively TRBD1 (6 bases). Germline V gene data show CDR1 as MDHEN and CDR2 as SYDVKM. The CDR3 runs 15 residues. Between the trimmed V and J ends, which lost 7 bases and 6 bases, there was a span of 21 bases. The CDR3 nucleotides read TGTGCCAGCACCAATCCGGGGCAGGGGATGCCTGAAGCTTTCTTT. It is translated as CASTNPGQGMPEAFF.

The V and J genes are TRBV10-3 and TRBJ2-3, with 8 bases lining up with TRBD2. CDR1 is ENHRY, CDR2 SYGVKD, per germline. After removal of 4 bases from V and 0 bases from J, the junction contained 3 bases not matched to a gene. This CDR3 has 15 residues. The DNA for the CDR3 is TGTGCCATCAGTGGGACTAGCTGGAGCACAGATACGCAGTATTTT. Translating it yields CAISGTSWSTDTQYF.

The rearrangement links TRBV28 to TRBJ1-3; D remains ambiguous. Trimming cost V 6 bases and J 4 bases, with 10 bases left between them. In germline, CDR1 is MDHEN, CDR2 SYDVKM. The length of the CDR3 is 13 residues. CDR3 region: CASRYPWGNTIYF. For the CDR3, the DNA is TGTGCCAGCAGATACCCGTGGGGAAACACCATATATTTT. Full variable domain (missing parts from reference TRBV28 and TRBJ1-3): DVKVTQSSRYLVKRTGEKVFLECVQDMDHENMFWYRQDPGLGLRLIYFSYDVKMKEKGDIPEGYSVSREKKERFSLILESASTNQTSMYLCASRYPWGNTIYFGEGSWLTVV.

This clonotype came up many times. The V gene is TRBV5-1, the J gene TRBJ1-1; perhaps TRBD1 as D (5 bases). CDR3 length equals 15 residues. Germline V gene lookup returns CDR1 SGHRS and CDR2 YFSETQ. The ends were cut back, 7 bases at V and 8 bases at J, with 24 bases in the middle. CDR3 in amino acids: CASQPGTSSGREAFF. The CDR3, as DNA: TGCGCCAGCCAGCCGGGGACCAGCAGTGGGCGAGAAGCTTTCTTT.

This clonotype was detected many times. This chain connects TRBV6-1 to TRBJ2-5; TRBD2 agrees at 11 bases. The germline V gene encodes CDR1 MNHNS and CDR2 SASEGT. V shed 6 bases and J 4 bases; nucleotides not matched to a gene: 7. CDR3 length: 15 amino acids. The CDR3 loop is CASRSGTSGRETQYF. For the CDR3, the DNA is TGTGCCAGCAGAAGCGGGACTAGCGGACGAGAGACCCAGTACTTC.